Sequencing of this TCR beta chain was carried out in a study of molecular identifiers for immune sequencing clone quantification. Germline V CDR1 and CDR2: SGHAT, FQNNGV. V lost 5 bases to trimming and J lost 0 bases, with 11 bases between them. The CDR3 covers 15 residues. There are a few counts of this clonotype. TCRdb analysed the PCR reads with MiXCR anew, one entry per CDR3 protein. Among some 40,000 distinct CDR3 sequences listed, about 18% were seen once. The genes are TRBV11-2 and TRBJ1-3, with no clear D. Source material: naive CD8+ T cells from blood, with Jurkat cell RNA spiked in. Stated subset: FACS-sorted CD8+CD4-CCR7+CD45RA+ naive T cells. This TCR derives from a human donor in good health. Some libraries in this study had Jurkat cell RNA spiked in. CDR3 coding DNA: TGTGCCAGCAGCCTGGAATACGGCTCTGGAAACACCATATATTTT. This sequence encodes CASSLEYGSGNTIYF.